The next 15 T cell receptor beta chains were all read from a single sample in a study of beta chain features in type 1 diabetes. Notes on the study in general: All four CD4+ subsets from Type 1 diabetes patients carried moderately but significantly shorter TCRB CDR3s.

Antigens for these TCRs are unknown. The investigators reverse transcribed all of the isolated RNA, so they sequenced expressed TCRB transcripts. The method was immunoSEQ multiplex PCR; TCRdb's version includes in-frame clones alone and lacks a portion of them. The sample lists about 160,000 clones; 63% were seen once. Sample: naive CD4+ T cells from blood. These receptors came from a man younger than 40 with type 1 diabetes.

The chain has TRBV7-9 and TRBJ2-7; the match to TRBD1 covers 7 bases. Germline V gene lookup returns CDR1 SEHNR and CDR2 FQNEAQ (reference sequence). The CDR3 loop spans 17 amino acids. The V segment lost 3 bases and the J segment 0 bases; nucleotides outside the gene matches: 11. CDR3 coding DNA: TGTGCCAGCAGCTTCAAGTGGGACAGAATGAACTCCTACGAGCAGTACTTC. It specifies CASSFKWDRMNSYEQYF.

For the CDR3, the DNA is TGCGCCAGCAGCCAACAGGGTCCAGATACGCAGTATTTT. Protein: CASSQQGPDTQYF. The rearrangement uses TRBV4-3 and TRBJ2-3, with D perhaps TRBD1 (5 bases). V shed 2 bases and J shed 4 bases, with 7 bases lying between them. CDR3 size: 13 residues. CDR1 LGHNA and CDR2 YSLEER come from the germline V gene.

The J gene is TRBJ2-3, the V gene TRBV28, with D possibly being TRBD1 (5 bases). The CDR3 sequence is 13 residues long. The V gene lost 3 bases and the J gene lost 6 bases, with 10 bases spanning the gap. Germline lookup yields CDR1 MDHEN and CDR2 SYDVKM. CDR3 loop: CASSLRRGDTQYF. CDR3 sequence (DNA): TGTGCCAGCAGTTTGCGAAGGGGCGATACGCAGTATTTT. The whole variable domain, filled in from reference TRBV28 and TRBJ2-3, reads DVKVTQSSRYLVKRTGEKVFLECVQDMDHENMFWYRQDPGLGLRLIYFSYDVKMKEKGDIPEGYSVSREKKERFSLILESASTNQTSMYLCASSLRRGDTQYFGPGTRLTVL.

The rearrangement links TRBV30 to TRBJ1-2; no reliable D call. This CDR3 has 12 amino acids. The germline V and J ends were trimmed by 0 bases and 5 bases, with 7 bases remaining between them. Germline CDR1 reads GTSNPN; CDR2 reads SVGIG (reference sequence). The CDR3 sequence is CAWSVTQYGYTF. The CDR3 DNA follows: TGTGCCTGGAGTGTAACCCAATATGGCTACACCTTC. Drawing the rest from reference TRBV30 and TRBJ1-2, the complete variable domain is SQTIHQWPATLVQPVGSPLSLECTVEGTSNPNLYWYRQAAGRGLQLLFYSVGIGQISSEVPQNLSASRPQDRQFILSSKKLLLSDSGFYLCAWSVTQYGYTFGSGTRLTVV.

The sample holds a few counts of this clone. V is TRBV10-3 and J is TRBJ2-3; D is possibly TRBD1 or TRBD2 (5 bases each). CDR1 is ENHRY and CDR2 is SYGVKD in the germline V gene. V dropped 3 bases and J dropped 4 bases, with 17 bases sitting between them. CDR3 length: 16 residues. The CDR3 here is CAISDPRSGTADTQYF. Here the CDR3 DNA reads TGTGCCATCAGTGACCCACGATCGGGGACCGCAGATACGCAGTATTTT.

The chain carries TRBV29-1 and TRBJ2-6; D unresolved. CDR3 size: 13 residues. Trimming cost V 5 bases and J 4 bases, with 9 bases left between them. Germline CDR1 is SQVTM and CDR2 is ANQGSEA. CDR3 amino acids: CSVWGGGANVLTF. The CDR3 nucleotides read TGCAGCGTTTGGGGTGGAGGGGCCAACGTCCTGACTTTC.

For the CDR3, the DNA is TGCAGCGCCTTCCAGGGGGACAGGGGGACCCATGAGCAGTTCTTC. It specifies CSAFQGDRGTHEQFF. V is TRBV29-1 and J is TRBJ2-1; 11 nucleotides match TRBD1. The ends lost 7 bases at V and 8 bases at J; junction bases unmatched: 13. The CDR3 consists of 15 residues. CDR1 is SQVTM and CDR2 is ANQGSEA in the germline V gene.

The chain combines TRBV29-1 with TRBJ1-1; no definite D call. Germline V gene lookup returns CDR1 SQVTM and CDR2 ANQGSEA. V shed 1 base and J shed 0 bases, with 12 bases lying between them. The CDR3 covers 15 residues. The CDR3 loop reads CSVEAPGGMNTEAFF. The CDR3 nucleotides are TGCAGCGTTGAAGCCCCAGGCGGCATGAACACTGAAGCTTTCTTT. Full variable domain (remainder filled in from reference TRBV29-1 and TRBJ1-1): SAVISQKPSRDICQRGTSLTIQCQVDSQVTMMFWYRQQPGQSLTLIATANQGSEATYESGFVIDKFPISRPNLTFSTLTVSNMSPEDSSIYLCSVEAPGGMNTEAFFGQGTRLTVV.

This chain links TRBV29-1 with TRBJ2-5; D ambiguous. The CDR3 consists of 11 residues. Germline values: CDR1 SQVTM, CDR2 ANQGSEA. CDR3 sequence (DNA): TGCACCTCGGTTGTGGGGGAGACCCAGTACTTC. As protein: CTSVVGETQYF.

The rearrangement joins TRBV7-9 to TRBJ2-3; TRBD2 might be the D (6 bases). The CDR3 contains 16 residues. The V gene's germline CDR1 is SEHNR and CDR2 FQNEAQ (reference sequence). V was shortened by 6 bases and J by 0 bases, with 16 bases between the two germline ends. The CDR3 region has the DNA TGTGCCAGCAGAAACCGCGGGGTTTCTAGCACAGATACGCAGTATTTT. Translated, it gives CASRNRGVSSTDTQYF. Supplemented by reference TRBV7-9 and TRBJ2-3, the full variable domain reads DTGVSQNPRHKITKRGQNVTFRCDPISEHNRLYWYRQTLGQGPEFLTYFQNEAQLEKSRLLSDRFSAERPKGSFSTLEIQRTEQGDSAMYLCASRNRGVSSTDTQYFGPGTRLTVL.

The rearrangement links TRBV29-1 to TRBJ2-7, with D perhaps TRBD2 (5 bases). CDR3 size: 14 residues. From germline, CDR1 is SQVTM and CDR2 ANQGSEA. Deletions cut 3 bases from V and 5 bases from J, with 17 bases between. CDR3 amino acids: CSVELRGGVDEQYF. As DNA, the CDR3 is TGCAGCGTTGAGTTACGAGGAGGAGTGGACGAGCAGTACTTC.

The chain joins TRBV7-2 to TRBJ1-2; 9 positions agree with TRBD1. Germline trimming cut 0 bases from V and 6 bases from J; bases unmatched to any gene: 5. Germline V gene sequence: CDR1 SGHTA, CDR2 FQGNSA. The CDR3 loop spans 15 amino acids. The CDR3 protein is CASSLAGTGRNGYTF. The CDR3, as DNA: TGTGCCAGCAGCTTAGCCGGGACAGGGAGAAATGGCTACACCTTC.

The chain has TRBV6-1 and TRBJ2-5; D gene uncertain. The CDR3 contains 14 residues. Germline assignment: CDR1 MNHNS and CDR2 SASEGT. The germline V and J ends were trimmed by 0 bases and 7 bases, with 12 bases remaining between them. The CDR3 DNA reads as TGTGCCAGCAGTGAAGCTCGTTGGCAGCCGACCCAGTACTTC. It is translated as CASSEARWQPTQYF.

The chain employs TRBV5-1 and TRBJ2-2; D might be TRBD1 or TRBD2, each matching 5 bases. The CDR3 sequence is 15 residues long. Per the germline V gene, CDR1 is SGHRS and CDR2 is YFSETQ. V was pared by 7 bases and J by 6 bases, with 19 bases between. The CDR3 DNA follows: TGCGCCAGCGATTTGGGACCCAAGGGGCCCGGGGAGCTGTTTTTT. It codes for CASDLGPKGPGELFF. Combining the CDR3 with reference TRBV5-1 and TRBJ2-2 gives the whole variable domain KAGVTQTPRYLIKTRGQQVTLSCSPISGHRSVSWYQQTPGQGLQFLFEYFSETQRNKGNFPGRFSGRQFSNSRSEMNVSTLELGDSALYLCASDLGPKGPGELFFGEGSRLTVL.

The V call is TRBV6-5, the J call TRBJ2-3; D remains ambiguous. This CDR3 contains 13 residues. The germline V gene encodes CDR1 MNHEY and CDR2 SVGAGI. V was pared by 6 bases and J by 2 bases, with 9 bases between. The CDR3 here is CASSRRVTDTQYF. Written as DNA, the CDR3 is TGTGCCAGCAGCCGCCGAGTCACAGATACGCAGTATTTT.